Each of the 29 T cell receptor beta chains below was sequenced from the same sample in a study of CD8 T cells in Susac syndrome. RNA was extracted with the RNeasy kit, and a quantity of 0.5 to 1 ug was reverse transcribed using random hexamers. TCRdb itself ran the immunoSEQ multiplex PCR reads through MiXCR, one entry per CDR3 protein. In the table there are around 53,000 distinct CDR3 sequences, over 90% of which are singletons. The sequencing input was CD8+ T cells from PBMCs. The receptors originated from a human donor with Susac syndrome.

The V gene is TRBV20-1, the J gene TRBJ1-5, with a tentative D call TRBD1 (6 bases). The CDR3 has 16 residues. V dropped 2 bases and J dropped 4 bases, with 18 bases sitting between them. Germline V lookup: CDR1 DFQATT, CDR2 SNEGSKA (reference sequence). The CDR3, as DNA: TGCAGTGCTAGAACGTTAGGGGGGACGTGGAATCAGCCCCAGCATTTT. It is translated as CSARTLGGTWNQPQHF.

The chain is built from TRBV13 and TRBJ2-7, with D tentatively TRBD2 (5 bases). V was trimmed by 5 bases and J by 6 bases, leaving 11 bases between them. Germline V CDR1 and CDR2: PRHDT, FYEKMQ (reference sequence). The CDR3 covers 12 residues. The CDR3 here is CASSPGISEQYF. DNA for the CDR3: TGTGCCAGCAGCCCCGGGATCAGCGAGCAGTACTTC.

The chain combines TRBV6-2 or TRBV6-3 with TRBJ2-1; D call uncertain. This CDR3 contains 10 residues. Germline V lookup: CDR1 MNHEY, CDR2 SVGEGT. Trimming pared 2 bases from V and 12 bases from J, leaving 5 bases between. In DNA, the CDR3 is TGTGCCAGCAGTTACGGTCCGCAGTTCTTC. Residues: CASSYGPQFF.

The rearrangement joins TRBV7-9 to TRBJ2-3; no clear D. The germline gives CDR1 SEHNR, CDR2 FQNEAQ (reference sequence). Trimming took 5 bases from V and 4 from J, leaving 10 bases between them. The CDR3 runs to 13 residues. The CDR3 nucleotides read TGTGCCAGCAGCCAGCACTCGTCAGATACGCAGTATTTT. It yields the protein CASSQHSSDTQYF.

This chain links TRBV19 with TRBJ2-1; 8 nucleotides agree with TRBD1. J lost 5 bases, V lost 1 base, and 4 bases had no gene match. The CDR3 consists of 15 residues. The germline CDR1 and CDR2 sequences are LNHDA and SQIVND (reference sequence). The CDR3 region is CASSIGTGFDNEQFF. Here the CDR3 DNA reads TGTGCCAGTAGTATAGGGACAGGGTTTGACAATGAGCAGTTCTTC.

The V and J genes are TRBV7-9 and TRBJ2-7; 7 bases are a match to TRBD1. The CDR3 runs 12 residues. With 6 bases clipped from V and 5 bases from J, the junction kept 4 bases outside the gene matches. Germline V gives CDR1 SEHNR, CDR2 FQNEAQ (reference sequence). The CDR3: CASRLTGDEQYF. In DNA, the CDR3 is TGTGCCAGCAGACTAACAGGGGACGAGCAGTACTTC.

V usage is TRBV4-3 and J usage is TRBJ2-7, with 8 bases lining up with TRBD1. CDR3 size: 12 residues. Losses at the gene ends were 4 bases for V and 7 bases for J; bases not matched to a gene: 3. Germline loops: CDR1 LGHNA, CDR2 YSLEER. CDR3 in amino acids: CASSPTGGEQYF. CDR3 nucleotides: TGCGCCAGCAGCCCTACAGGGGGTGAGCAGTACTTC.

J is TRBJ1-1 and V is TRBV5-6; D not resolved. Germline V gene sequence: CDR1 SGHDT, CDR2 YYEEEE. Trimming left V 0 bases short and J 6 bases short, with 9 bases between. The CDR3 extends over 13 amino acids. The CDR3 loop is CASSLEGIAEAFF. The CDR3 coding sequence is TGTGCCAGCAGCTTGGAAGGAATTGCTGAAGCTTTCTTT.

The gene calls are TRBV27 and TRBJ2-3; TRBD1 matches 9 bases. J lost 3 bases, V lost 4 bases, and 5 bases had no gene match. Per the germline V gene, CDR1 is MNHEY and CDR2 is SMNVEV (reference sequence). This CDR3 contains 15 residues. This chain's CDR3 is CASSSTGGVTDTQYF. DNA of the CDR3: TGTGCCAGCAGTTCGACAGGGGGTGTAACAGATACGCAGTATTTT.

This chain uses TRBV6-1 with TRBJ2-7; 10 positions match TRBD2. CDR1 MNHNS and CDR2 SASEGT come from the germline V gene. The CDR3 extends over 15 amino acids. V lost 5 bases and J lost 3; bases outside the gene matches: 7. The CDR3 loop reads CASSPGLAVIYEQYF. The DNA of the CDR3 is TGTGCCAGCAGTCCAGGACTAGCGGTGATCTACGAGCAGTACTTC.

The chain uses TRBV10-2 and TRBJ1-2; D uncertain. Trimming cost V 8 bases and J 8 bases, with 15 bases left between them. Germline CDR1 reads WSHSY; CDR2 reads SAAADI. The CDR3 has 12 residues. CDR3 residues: CASSGRAGGYTF. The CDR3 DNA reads TGCGCCAGCTCCGGCCGGGCGGGGGGCTACACCTTC.

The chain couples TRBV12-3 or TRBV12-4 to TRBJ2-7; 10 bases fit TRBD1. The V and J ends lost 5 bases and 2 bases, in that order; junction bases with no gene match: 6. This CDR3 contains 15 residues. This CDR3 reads CASSTRDRGTYEQYF. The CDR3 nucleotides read TGTGCCAGCAGTACCCGGGACAGGGGAACCTACGAGCAGTACTTC.

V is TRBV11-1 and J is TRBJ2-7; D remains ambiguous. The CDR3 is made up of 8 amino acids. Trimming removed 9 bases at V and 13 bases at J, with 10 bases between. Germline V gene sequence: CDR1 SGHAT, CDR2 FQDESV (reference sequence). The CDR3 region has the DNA TGTGCCAGACGTAAGACCTACTTC. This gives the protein CARRKTYF.

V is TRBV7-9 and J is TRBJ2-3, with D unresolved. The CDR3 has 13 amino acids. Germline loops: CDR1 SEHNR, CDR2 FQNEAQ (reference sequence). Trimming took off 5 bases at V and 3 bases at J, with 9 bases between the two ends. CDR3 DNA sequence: TGTGCCAGCAGCCTTCCGAGGACAGATACGCAGTATTTT. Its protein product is CASSLPRTDTQYF.

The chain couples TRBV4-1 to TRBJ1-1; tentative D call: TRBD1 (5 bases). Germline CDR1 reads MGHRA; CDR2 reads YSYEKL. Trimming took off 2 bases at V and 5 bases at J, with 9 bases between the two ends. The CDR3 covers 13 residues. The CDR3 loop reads CASSQMGETEAFF. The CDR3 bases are TGCGCCAGCAGCCAAATGGGGGAGACTGAAGCTTTCTTT.

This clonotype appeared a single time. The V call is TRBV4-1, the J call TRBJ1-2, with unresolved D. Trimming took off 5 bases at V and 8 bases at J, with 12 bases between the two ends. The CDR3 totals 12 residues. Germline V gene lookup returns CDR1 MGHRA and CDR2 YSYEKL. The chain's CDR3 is CASSSRAAGYTF. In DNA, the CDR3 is TGCGCCAGCAGCTCTCGCGCAGCGGGCTACACCTTC.

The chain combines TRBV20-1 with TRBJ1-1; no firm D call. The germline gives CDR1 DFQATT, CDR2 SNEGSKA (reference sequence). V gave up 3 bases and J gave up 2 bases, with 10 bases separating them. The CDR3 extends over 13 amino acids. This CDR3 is CSASSRSNTEAFF. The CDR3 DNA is TGCAGTGCTAGTTCTAGGAGTAACACTGAAGCTTTCTTT.

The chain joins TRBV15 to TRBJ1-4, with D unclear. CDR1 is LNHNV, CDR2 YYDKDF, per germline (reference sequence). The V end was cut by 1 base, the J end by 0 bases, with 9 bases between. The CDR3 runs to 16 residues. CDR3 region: CATSRGGGATNEKLFF. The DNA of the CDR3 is TGTGCCACCAGCAGAGGAGGTGGCGCAACTAATGAAAAACTGTTTTTT.

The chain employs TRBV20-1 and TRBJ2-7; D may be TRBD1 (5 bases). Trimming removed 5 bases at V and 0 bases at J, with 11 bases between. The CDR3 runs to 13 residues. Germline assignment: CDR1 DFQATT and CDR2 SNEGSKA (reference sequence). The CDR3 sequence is CSALGHLSYEQYF. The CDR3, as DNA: TGCAGTGCTCTTGGACATCTCTCCTACGAGCAGTACTTC.

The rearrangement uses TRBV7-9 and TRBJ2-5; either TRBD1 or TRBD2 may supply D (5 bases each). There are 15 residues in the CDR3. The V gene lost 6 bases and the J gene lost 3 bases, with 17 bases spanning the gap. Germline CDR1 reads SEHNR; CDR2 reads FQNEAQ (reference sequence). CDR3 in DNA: TGTGCCAGCAGACCGACCGGGACGGCCGAAGAGACCCAGTACTTC. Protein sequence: CASRPTGTAEETQYF.

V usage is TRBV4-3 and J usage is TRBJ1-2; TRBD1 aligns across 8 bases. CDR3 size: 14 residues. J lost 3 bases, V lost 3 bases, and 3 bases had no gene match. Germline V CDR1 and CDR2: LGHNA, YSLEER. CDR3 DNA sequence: TGCGCCAGCAGCCAGGCGACAGGGGACTATGGCTACACCTTC. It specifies CASSQATGDYGYTF.

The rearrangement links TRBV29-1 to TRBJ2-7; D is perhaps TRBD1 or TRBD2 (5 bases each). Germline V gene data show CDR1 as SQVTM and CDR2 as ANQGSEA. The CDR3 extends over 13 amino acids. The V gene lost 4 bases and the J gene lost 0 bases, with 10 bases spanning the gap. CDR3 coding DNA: TGCAGCGTTGTGGCAGGGAGCTCCTACGAGCAGTACTTC. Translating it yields CSVVAGSSYEQYF.

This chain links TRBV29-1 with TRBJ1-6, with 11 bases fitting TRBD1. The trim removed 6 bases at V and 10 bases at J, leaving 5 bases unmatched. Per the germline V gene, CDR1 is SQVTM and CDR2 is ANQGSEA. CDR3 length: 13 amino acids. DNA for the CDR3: TGCAGCGTCGGACAGGGGGCGTACTCACCCCTCCACTTT. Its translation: CSVGQGAYSPLHF.

CDR3 loop: CASSDYRAPNQPQHF. The CDR3 DNA sequence: TGTGCCAGCAGCGACTACAGGGCGCCCAATCAGCCCCAGCATTTT. The chain couples TRBV11-2 to TRBJ1-5, with D possibly TRBD1 on 6 matching bases. Per the germline V gene, CDR1 is SGHAT and CDR2 is FQNNGV. CDR3 length equals 15 residues. The V and J ends lost 5 bases and 3 bases respectively, with 14 bases between them.

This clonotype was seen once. CDR3 coding DNA: TGTGCCAGCGGAGTTACACAGGAAGCCAAAAACATTCAGTACTTC. This codes for CASGVTQEAKNIQYF. V gene TRBV6-5 combines with J gene TRBJ2-4; the D gene is possibly TRBD1 (5 bases). CDR3 length: 15 amino acids. V lost 8 bases to trimming and J lost 0 bases, with 14 bases between them. Germline V lookup: CDR1 MNHEY, CDR2 SVGAGI.

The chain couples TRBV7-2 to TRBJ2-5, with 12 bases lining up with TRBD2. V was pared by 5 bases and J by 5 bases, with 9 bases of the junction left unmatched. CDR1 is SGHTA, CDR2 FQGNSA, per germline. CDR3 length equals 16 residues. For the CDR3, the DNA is TGTGCCAGCAGCCCCAAGCTAGCGGGGGGGTGGGAGACCCAGTACTTC. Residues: CASSPKLAGGWETQYF.

CDR3 nucleotides: TGTGCCAGCAGCCCGAGGACAGATAACACCGGGGAGCTGTTTTTT. Translation gives CASSPRTDNTGELFF. This rearrangement joins TRBV7-9 to TRBJ2-2; D might be TRBD1 (6 bases). The ends were cut back, 5 bases at V and 2 bases at J, with 12 bases in the middle. This CDR3 has 15 amino acids. Germline lookup yields CDR1 SEHNR and CDR2 FQNEAQ (reference sequence).

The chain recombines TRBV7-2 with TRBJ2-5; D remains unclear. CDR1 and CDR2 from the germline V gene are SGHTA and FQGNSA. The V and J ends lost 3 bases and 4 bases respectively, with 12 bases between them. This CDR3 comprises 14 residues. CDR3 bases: TGTGCCAGCAGCTTCCACCCGGAGATAGAGACCCAGTACTTC. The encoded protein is CASSFHPEIETQYF.

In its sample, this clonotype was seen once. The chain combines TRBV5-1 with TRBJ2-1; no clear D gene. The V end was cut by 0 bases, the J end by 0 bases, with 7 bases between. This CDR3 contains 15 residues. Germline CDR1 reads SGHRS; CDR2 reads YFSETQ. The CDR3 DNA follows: TGCGCCAGCAGCTTGGGACGGACCTCCTACAATGAGCAGTTCTTC. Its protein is CASSLGRTSYNEQFF.